A single sample is the source of the 15 T cell receptor beta chains below, sequenced in a study of blood T cells in healthy people across ages. Primers used in a second PCR of about 7 to 12 cycles were a sample-barcoded 5' primer and a J-beta primer mix. In TCRdb, the 5' RACE reads were re-called with MiXCR into one record per CDR3 protein. The sample contains approximately 1.5 million distinct CDR3 sequences, roughly 43% of which appear only once. The sequenced sample was blood. The receptors were sampled from a young woman in good health.

The chain is built from TRBV19 and TRBJ1-2; TRBD1 agrees at 7 bases. Trimming at V came to 5 bases and at J to 2 bases, leaving 8 bases not matched to a gene. The germline V gene encodes CDR1 LNHDA and CDR2 SQIVND (reference sequence). This CDR3 contains 15 residues. The CDR3 reads CASSPRGQLNYGYTF. The CDR3 DNA sequence: TGTGCCAGTAGTCCCCGGGGACAGCTAAACTATGGCTACACCTTC.

This clonotype was observed a handful of times. The rearrangement uses TRBV10-3 and TRBJ2-7; D perhaps matches TRBD1 (6 bases). The V gene lost 2 bases and the J gene lost 3 bases, with 11 bases spanning the gap. The CDR3 length is 14 residues. Germline values: CDR1 ENHRY, CDR2 SYGVKD. The CDR3 is CAISEDRRNYEQYF. CDR3 in DNA: TGTGCCATCAGTGAGGACAGGCGGAACTACGAGCAGTACTTC.

The chain carries TRBV29-1 and TRBJ2-5, with unresolved D. There are 10 residues in the CDR3. The V gene's germline CDR1 is SQVTM and CDR2 ANQGSEA. V was cut by 7 bases and J by 3 bases, with 6 bases left in between. This CDR3 reads CSGVEETQYF. The CDR3, as DNA: TGCAGCGGGGTCGAAGAGACCCAGTACTTC.

This clonotype was observed a handful of times. This sequence joins TRBV7-2 and TRBJ2-3; D is unresolved. This CDR3 is built from 14 residues. V lost 0 bases, J lost 4 bases, and 8 bases lay in between. Germline V lookup: CDR1 SGHTA, CDR2 FQGNSA. The CDR3 DNA is TGTGCCAGCAGCTTAGCCGGCAGGCCAGATACGCAGTATTTT. Protein: CASSLAGRPDTQYF.

The J gene is TRBJ1-2, the V gene TRBV7-9; D is possibly TRBD1 (5 bases). CDR3 length: 15 residues. With 4 bases removed from V and 2 bases from J, the gap between germline ends came to 14 bases. The V gene's germline CDR1 is SEHNR and CDR2 FQNEAQ (reference sequence). CDR3 bases: TGTGCCAGCAGCTCCACCATGGGGGACAACTATGGCTACACCTTC. Translation: CASSSTMGDNYGYTF.

This clonotype was recorded a few times. The chain links TRBV12-3 or TRBV12-4 to TRBJ1-5; D unclear. The CDR3 spans 16 residues. Trimming took 6 bases from V and 4 from J, leaving 19 bases between them. The CDR3 loop is CASRYGRMGLNQPQHF. The CDR3 nucleotides read TGTGCCAGCAGATATGGACGGATGGGATTGAATCAGCCCCAGCATTTT.

This chain joins TRBV7-8 and TRBJ2-1; D may be TRBD2 (6 bases). From germline, CDR1 is SGHVS and CDR2 FQNEAQ. V was pared by 5 bases and J by 5 bases, with 13 bases between. The CDR3 contains 14 residues. The CDR3 loop is CASSSRDFNNEQFF. The CDR3 region has the DNA TGTGCCAGCAGCAGCCGGGACTTCAACAATGAGCAGTTCTTC.

This clonotype has more than one count but fewer than ten. The chain links TRBV7-2 to TRBJ2-7; 7 bases agree with TRBD1. The CDR3 is 15 residues long. Trimming at V came to 1 base and at J to 3 bases, leaving 6 bases not matched to a gene. The germline gives CDR1 SGHTA, CDR2 FQGNSA. CDR3 in DNA: TGTGCCAGCAGCTTAGACAGGGGAACCCTCTACGAGCAGTACTTC. It is translated as CASSLDRGTLYEQYF.

Regarding this clonotype: A much larger clone sits a single nucleotide away, making a read error possible. The rearrangement uses TRBV12-3 or TRBV12-4 and TRBJ2-7; D remains ambiguous. The CDR3 runs to 12 residues. DNA of the CDR3: TGTGCCAGCAGTTGGAGTGGCTACGTGCAGTACTTC. Amino acid sequence: CASSWSGYVQYF.

This rearrangement joins TRBV7-2 to TRBJ2-1; TRBD2 matches at 11 bases. CDR1 is SGHTA, CDR2 FQGNSA, per germline. The J segment lost 0 bases and the V segment lost 2 bases, leaving 6 bases of the junction unmatched. The CDR3 length is 18 residues. CDR3 nucleotides: TGTGCCAGCAGCTTACGGGTTACTAGCGGGAGCTCCTACAATGAGCAGTTCTTC. Translated, it gives CASSLRVTSGSSYNEQFF.

The chain employs TRBV28 and TRBJ1-5; 9 bases are a match to TRBD1. This CDR3 has 14 residues. The ends lost 2 bases at V and 9 bases at J; junction bases unmatched: 5. Germline CDR1 and CDR2: MDHEN and SYDVKM. CDR3 sequence (DNA): TGTGCCAGCAGTTTAAACAGGGGGCTTTGGCCCCAGCATTTT. Its translation is CASSLNRGLWPQHF.

The CDR3 loop is CASSYRGGGTEAFF. The CDR3 bases are TGTGCCAGCAGCTACAGGGGCGGGGGCACTGAAGCTTTCTTT. This chain uses TRBV12-3 or TRBV12-4 with TRBJ1-1; 7 bases align to TRBD1. This CDR3 has 14 amino acids. V was pared by 6 bases and J by 4 bases, with 8 bases of the junction left unmatched.

V usage is TRBV10-3 and J usage is TRBJ2-6; 8 bases are a match to TRBD1. The germline CDR1 and CDR2 sequences are ENHRY and SYGVKD. After removal of 6 bases from V and 0 bases from J, the junction contained 7 bases not matched to a gene. This CDR3 spans 17 amino acids. DNA of the CDR3: TGTGCCATCAGCACCGGGACAGGAGGCTCTGGGGCCAACGTCCTGACTTTC. Translated: CAISTGTGGSGANVLTF.

The V gene is TRBV27, the J gene TRBJ2-7; D may correspond to TRBD1 or TRBD2 (5 bases each). The CDR3 length is 12 residues. Germline V lookup: CDR1 MNHEY, CDR2 SMNVEV (reference sequence). V gave up 6 bases and J gave up 3 bases, with 9 bases separating them. DNA of the CDR3: TGTGCCAGCAGGAGGGACGTCTACGAGCAGTACTTC. Translating it yields CASRRDVYEQYF.

The chain joins TRBV20-1 to TRBJ2-1; D gene unclear. The CDR3 sequence is 16 residues long. Trimming removed 1 base at V and 0 bases at J, with 13 bases between. Germline CDR1 and CDR2: DFQATT and SNEGSKA (reference sequence). CDR3: CSARAVGFSSYNEQFF. In DNA, the CDR3 is TGCAGTGCTAGAGCGGTCGGTTTTAGCTCCTACAATGAGCAGTTCTTC.